This entry describes one TCR beta chain. Its antigen is currently unknown. The sample comes from a study of Graves' ophthalmopathy and Graves' hyperthyroidism. Study-wide background: Cases classed as stable hyperthyroidism had no ophthalmopathy within 18 months of follow-up.

Establishment of the diagnosis relied upon clinical symptoms, serum thyroxine, TRAb, thyroid ultrasound and orbital computed tomography. RNA served as the template for amplifying TCR beta CDR3 regions. RT-PCR was first run with HTBI primers, then multiplex PCR in a second round. TCRdb re-derived calls from the multiplex PCR reads in MiXCR, one entry per CDR3 protein. The table records over a million distinct CDR3 sequences, 35% to 45% of them present only once. Study-wide points: Sensitivity reached roughly 71% and specificity approximately 72% when the model predicted ophthalmopathy progression. In separating ophthalmopathy from stable hyperthyroidism, a 13-signature model achieved around 85% sensitivity and 65% to 84% specificity.

CDR3 length equals 22 residues. Germline V gene data show CDR1 as SEHNR and CDR2 as FQNEAQ (reference sequence). The V and J ends lost 0 bases and 0 bases respectively, with 26 bases between them. This sequence joins TRBV7-9 and TRBJ1-4, with D possibly being TRBD1 (5 bases). Sequencing input: peripheral blood or thyroid tissue (not recorded which). The origin of this receptor is an adult man with Graves' hyperthyroidism. CDR3 protein: CASSLAGVSELNFYATNEKLFF. In nucleotides, the CDR3 is TGTGCCAGCAGCTTAGCAGGGGTCAGCGAGCTCAACTTCTATGCAACTAATGAAAAACTGTTTTTT.